This T cell receptor (beta chain) was retrieved from a study of siplizumab effects on memory and regulatory T cells. V dropped 4 bases and J dropped 12 bases, with 10 bases sitting between them. CDR1 is ENHRY and CDR2 is SYGVKD in the germline V gene. There are 11 residues in the CDR3. TCR templates, around 98,000 per sample, were assayed. Assay: immunoSEQ multiplex PCR; the TCRdb copy retains only in-frame clones and omits some. The sample carries 90,000 to 120,000 clones, about 93% recorded once. Sequencing was done on a sample of Tregs sorted from blood. This receptor was obtained from a human donor in good health. This sequence joins TRBV10-3 and TRBJ2-1; no firm D call. The DNA for the CDR3 is TGTGCCATCAGTGTACAGTATTGGCAGTTCTTC. Its protein is CAISVQYWQFF.